This entry features one TCR beta chain sequence. What it binds is not known. The V end was cut by 0 bases, the J end by 0 bases, with 9 bases between. Germline V gene sequence: CDR1 SGHDN, CDR2 FVKESK. This CDR3 comprises 16 residues. The data belong to a study of shared clonotypes between healthy human individuals. Study information: Each donor had three CD4 naive, three CD4 memory, two CD8 naive and one CD8 memory plate. Points from the study as a whole: Clonotype sharing among donors was thought likely to change with sequencing depth. Relative to clonotypes present in all four donors, those not shared had lower generation probabilities. The study found 4.5% to 6% of naive CD4 clonotypes shared across four donors.

Data came from immunoSEQ multiplex PCR; TCRdb stores just in-frame clones and leaves some out. The top ten hold 1.8% of the sample, which has 550,000 to 850,000 clones, 72% seen once. The sequence came from a woman aged 25 to 39 in good health. The chain couples TRBV14 to TRBJ1-3; no clear D gene. Sequencing input: memory CD4+ T cells sorted from blood. Subset meaning: CD45RA-negative fraction. The CDR3 DNA is TGTGCCAGCAGCCAAGATGACGGACGCTCTGGAAACACCATATATTTT. Amino acids: CASSQDDGRSGNTIYF. The variable domain in full, completed from reference TRBV14 and TRBJ1-3, reads EAGVTQFPSHSVIEKGQTVTLRCDPISGHDNLYWYRRVMGKEIKFLLHFVKESKQDESGMPNNRFLAERTGGTYSTLKVQPAELEDSGVYFCASSQDDGRSGNTIYFGEGSWLTVV.